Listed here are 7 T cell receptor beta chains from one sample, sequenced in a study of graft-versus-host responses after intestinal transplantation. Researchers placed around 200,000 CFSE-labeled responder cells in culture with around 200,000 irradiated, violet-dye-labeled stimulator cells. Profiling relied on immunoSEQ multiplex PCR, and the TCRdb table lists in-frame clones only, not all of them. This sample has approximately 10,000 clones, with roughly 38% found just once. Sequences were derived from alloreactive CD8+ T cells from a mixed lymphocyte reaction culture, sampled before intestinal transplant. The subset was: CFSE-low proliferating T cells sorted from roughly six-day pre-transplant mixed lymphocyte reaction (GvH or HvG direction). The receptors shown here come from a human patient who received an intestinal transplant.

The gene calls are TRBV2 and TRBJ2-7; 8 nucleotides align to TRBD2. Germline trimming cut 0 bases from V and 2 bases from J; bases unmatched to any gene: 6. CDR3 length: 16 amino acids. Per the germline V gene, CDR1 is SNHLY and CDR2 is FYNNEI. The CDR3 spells CASSEAPGGAAYEQYF. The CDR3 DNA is TGTGCCAGCAGTGAAGCCCCGGGGGGGGCCGCCTACGAGCAGTACTTC.

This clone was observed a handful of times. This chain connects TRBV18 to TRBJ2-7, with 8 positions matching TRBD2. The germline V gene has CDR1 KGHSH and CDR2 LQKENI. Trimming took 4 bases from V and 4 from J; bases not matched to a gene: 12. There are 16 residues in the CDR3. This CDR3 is CASSQPGGAGEYEQYF. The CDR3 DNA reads TGTGCCAGCTCACAGCCTGGGGGAGCGGGAGAGTACGAGCAGTACTTC.

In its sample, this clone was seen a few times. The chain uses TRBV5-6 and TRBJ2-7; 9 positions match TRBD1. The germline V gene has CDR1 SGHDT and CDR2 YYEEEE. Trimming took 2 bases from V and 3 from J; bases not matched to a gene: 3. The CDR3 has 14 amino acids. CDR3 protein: CASSFGQGSYEQYF. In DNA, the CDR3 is TGTGCCAGCAGCTTCGGACAGGGGAGCTACGAGCAGTACTTC.

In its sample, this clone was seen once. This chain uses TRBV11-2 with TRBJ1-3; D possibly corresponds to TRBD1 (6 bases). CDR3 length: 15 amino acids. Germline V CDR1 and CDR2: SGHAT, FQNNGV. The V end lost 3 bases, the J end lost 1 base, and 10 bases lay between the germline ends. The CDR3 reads CASSFWTASGNTIYF. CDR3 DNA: TGTGCCAGCAGCTTCTGGACAGCATCTGGAAACACCATATATTTT.

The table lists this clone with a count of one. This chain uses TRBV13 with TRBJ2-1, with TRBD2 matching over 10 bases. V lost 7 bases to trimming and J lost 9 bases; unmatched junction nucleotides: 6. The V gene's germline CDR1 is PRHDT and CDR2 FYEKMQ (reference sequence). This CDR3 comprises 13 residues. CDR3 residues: CASTSGSRSEQFF. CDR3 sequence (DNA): TGTGCCAGCACTAGCGGGAGTAGGAGTGAGCAGTTCTTC.

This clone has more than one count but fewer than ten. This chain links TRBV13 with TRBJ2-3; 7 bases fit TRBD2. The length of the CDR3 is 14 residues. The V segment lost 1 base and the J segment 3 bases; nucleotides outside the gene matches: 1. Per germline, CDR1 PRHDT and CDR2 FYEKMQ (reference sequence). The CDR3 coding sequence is TGTGCCAGCAGCTTAGCGGGAGGTACAGATACGCAGTATTTT. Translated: CASSLAGGTDTQYF.

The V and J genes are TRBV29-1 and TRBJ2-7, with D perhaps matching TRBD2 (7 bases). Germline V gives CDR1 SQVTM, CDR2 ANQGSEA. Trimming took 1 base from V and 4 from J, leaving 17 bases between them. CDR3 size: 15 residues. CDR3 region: CSVEAPRGATYEQYF. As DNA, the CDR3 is TGCAGCGTTGAAGCCCCTCGGGGGGCTACATACGAGCAGTACTTC.